These 8 T cell receptor beta chains came from one sample sequenced in a study of graft-versus-host responses after intestinal transplantation. Profiling relied on immunoSEQ multiplex PCR, and the TCRdb table lists in-frame clones only, not all of them. The sample contains around 12,000 clones, more than 85% of which appear only once. Sequences were derived from PBMCs, sampled roughly 1,100 days after intestinal transplantation. These receptors were collected from a human patient who received an intestinal transplant, so some T cells may come from the graft donor.

A single count supports this clone. The DNA of the CDR3 is TGCAGCGGCCGGGACGGTCGGTACGAGCAGTACTTC. Amino acids: CSGRDGRYEQYF. The V and J genes are TRBV29-1 and TRBJ2-7; the D gene could be TRBD1 or TRBD2 (5 bases each). Germline V gene lookup returns CDR1 SQVTM and CDR2 ANQGSEA. CDR3 length: 12 amino acids. The V end lost 7 bases, the J end lost 4 bases, and 14 bases lay between the germline ends.

The V and J genes are TRBV2 and TRBJ1-2, with TRBD1 matching 7 bases. The V gene end was trimmed by 5 bases and the J gene end by 6 bases; junction bases not matched to a gene: 15. In germline, CDR1 is SNHLY, CDR2 FYNNEI. The CDR3 loop spans 16 amino acids. The CDR3 DNA sequence: TGTGCCAGCAGTCAAGACAGGGCCCCAGTCCGTCATGGCTACACCTTC. Translating gives CASSQDRAPVRHGYTF.

The chain has TRBV7-2 and TRBJ2-7, with D possibly TRBD1 on 6 matching bases. CDR1 SGHTA and CDR2 FQGNSA come from the germline V gene. The V gene lost 5 bases and the J gene lost 4 bases, with 15 bases spanning the gap. This CDR3 has 14 residues. The CDR3 sequence is CASSNNLGAYEQYF. CDR3 DNA: TGTGCCAGCAGCAACAATCTGGGGGCGTACGAGCAGTACTTC. Variable domain in full (rest from reference TRBV7-2 and TRBJ2-7): GAGVSQSPSNKVTEKGKDVELRCDPISGHTALYWYRQSLGQGLEFLIYFQGNSAPDKSGLPSDRFSAERTGGSVSTLTIQRTQQEDSAVYLCASSNNLGAYEQYFGPGTRLTVT.

The table lists this clone with a count of one. The chain has TRBV12-5 and TRBJ2-1, with D maybe TRBD2 (7 bases). The ends were cut back, 5 bases at V and 2 bases at J, with 13 bases in the middle. The CDR3 sequence is 15 residues long. Germline-derived CDR1 and CDR2 are LGHNT and FRNRAP. The CDR3 protein is CASGSWGGPYNEQFF. The CDR3 DNA follows: TGTGCTAGTGGTAGCTGGGGGGGGCCCTACAATGAGCAGTTCTTC.

The chain employs TRBV6-1 and TRBJ1-4, with 9 positions matching TRBD1. Trimming took 6 bases from V and 8 from J; bases not matched to a gene: 7. CDR1 and CDR2 from the germline V gene are MNHNS and SASEGT. The CDR3 covers 14 residues. CDR3 in DNA: TGTGCCAGCAGAAACAGGGGGCAAGGAGAAAAACTGTTTTTT. This codes for CASRNRGQGEKLFF.

The V gene is TRBV20-1, the J gene TRBJ1-2; D is undetermined. Germline CDR1 and CDR2: DFQATT and SNEGSKA (reference sequence). The CDR3 consists of 11 residues. Trimming cost V 6 bases and J 6 bases, with 11 bases left between them. CDR3 protein: CSATSPDGYTF. The CDR3 DNA follows: TGCAGTGCGACGTCCCCCGATGGCTACACCTTC.

The J gene is TRBJ1-4, the V gene TRBV6-1, with D unresolved. V was shortened by 1 base and J by 3 bases, with 9 bases between the two germline ends. Germline CDR1 and CDR2: MNHNS and SASEGT. This CDR3 comprises 15 residues. This chain's CDR3 is CASSEEGRANEKLFF. The CDR3 DNA reads as TGTGCCAGCAGTGAAGAAGGACGGGCTAATGAAAAACTGTTTTTT.

The V gene is TRBV6-5, the J gene TRBJ1-4; D is unresolved. V lost 2 bases, J lost 5 bases, and 9 bases lay in between. This CDR3 is 14 amino acids long. CDR1 and CDR2 from the germline V gene are MNHEY and SVGAGI. CDR3 sequence reads: CASSYAGSNEKLFF. As DNA, the CDR3 is TGTGCCAGCAGTTACGCAGGATCGAATGAAAAACTGTTTTTT.